The 18 T cell receptor beta chains presented below share a single source sample, sequenced in a study of shared clonotypes between healthy human individuals. Some clones are missing from TCRdb's copy, which holds only in-frame ones; the method was immunoSEQ multiplex PCR. The table shows roughly 760,000 clones, with about 74% occurring only once. The sample taken for sequencing was memory CD4+ T cells sorted from blood. Stated subset: CD45RA-negative fraction. These receptors originate from a woman in her 30s in good health.

V usage is TRBV5-8 and J usage is TRBJ2-7; weak D call: TRBD1 (6 bases). Germline CDR1 SGHTS, CDR2 YDEGEE. The CDR3 covers 14 residues. V was shortened by 4 bases and J by 3 bases, with 14 bases between the two germline ends. CDR3 protein: CASSPSTGSYEQYF. The CDR3 bases are TGTGCCAGCAGCCCTTCGACAGGTAGCTACGAGCAGTACTTC.

The rearrangement uses TRBV11-2 and TRBJ1-1; D remains ambiguous. V dropped 5 bases and J dropped 2 bases, with 12 bases sitting between them. The germline V gene has CDR1 SGHAT and CDR2 FQNNGV. The CDR3 extends over 14 amino acids. CDR3 in amino acids: CASSTRRINTEAFF. The CDR3 DNA reads as TGTGCCAGCAGCACCCGTCGAATCAACACTGAAGCTTTCTTT.

This clone was seen just once. The chain carries TRBV5-4 and TRBJ2-1, with 7 bases lining up with TRBD2. The CDR3 sequence is 14 residues long. V lost 4 bases and J lost 0; bases outside the gene matches: 1. Germline loops: CDR1 SGHNT, CDR2 YYREEE (reference sequence). The DNA for the CDR3 is TGTGCCAGCAGCCGCGGGAGCTCCTACAATGAGCAGTTCTTC. Amino acid sequence: CASSRGSSYNEQFF.

V usage is TRBV2 and J usage is TRBJ2-5, with D uncertain. Germline V gene data show CDR1 as SNHLY and CDR2 as FYNNEI. Trimming shortened V by 2 bases and J by 4 bases, and 8 bases separated the two germline ends. The CDR3 totals 13 residues. CDR3 in DNA: TGTGCCAGCAGTGAATTTGCGCGAGAGACCCAGTACTTC. Protein product: CASSEFARETQYF. Variable domain in full (rest from reference TRBV2 and TRBJ2-5): EPEVTQTPSHQVTQMGQEVILRCVPISNHLYFYWYRQILGQKVEFLVSFYNNEISEKSEIFDDQFSVERPDGSNFTLKIRSTKLEDSAMYFCASSEFARETQYFGPGTRLLVL.

This clone turned up a few times. Different DNA sequences within this sample yield the same CDR3. The J gene is TRBJ1-2, the V gene TRBV4-1, with a possible D match to TRBD1 (5 bases). Germline CDR1 reads MGHRA; CDR2 reads YSYEKL. The CDR3 loop spans 14 amino acids. Trimming took off 0 bases at V and 5 bases at J, with 10 bases between the two ends. The CDR3 DNA reads TGCGCCAGCAGCCAAGAGGGTGCAGGGTATGGCTACACCTTC. As protein: CASSQEGAGYGYTF.

The chain joins TRBV18 to TRBJ2-1, with 7 positions matching TRBD2. Germline V gives CDR1 KGHSH, CDR2 LQKENI. This CDR3 spans 15 amino acids. V was pared by 3 bases and J by 8 bases, with 10 bases of the junction left unmatched. The chain's CDR3 is CASSPGTTIRHEQFF. The CDR3 coding sequence is TGTGCCAGCTCACCCGGGACTACAATCCGACATGAGCAGTTCTTC.

This rearrangement joins TRBV14 to TRBJ2-6; D not certain. In germline, CDR1 is SGHDN, CDR2 FVKESK. This CDR3 is built from 15 residues. V gave up 4 bases and J gave up 0 bases, with 7 bases separating them. The CDR3 region is CASSPQYSGANVLTF. In DNA form, the CDR3 reads TGTGCCAGCAGCCCACAGTACTCTGGGGCCAACGTCCTGACTTTC.

V and J are TRBV2 and TRBJ2-5, with 7 bases fitting TRBD1. CDR3 length equals 14 residues. In germline, CDR1 is SNHLY, CDR2 FYNNEI. Trimming removed 1 base from V and 5 bases from J; junction bases left unmatched: 4. CDR3 loop: CASSEVGRGETQYF. The CDR3 nucleotides read TGTGCCAGCAGTGAAGTGGGCAGGGGGGAGACCCAGTACTTC.

This chain connects TRBV6-6 to TRBJ2-1; TRBD2 agrees at 12 bases. The V segment lost 6 bases and the J segment 8 bases; nucleotides outside the gene matches: 8. Germline assignment: CDR1 MNHNY and CDR2 SVGAGI (reference sequence). This CDR3 is 15 amino acids long. CDR3 nucleotide sequence: TGTGCCAGCAGGACGACTAGCGGGAGACTCTATGAGCAGTTCTTC. Its protein product is CASRTTSGRLYEQFF.

The V gene is TRBV15, the J gene TRBJ2-1; perhaps TRBD2 as D (5 bases). Looked up from germline, CDR1 is LNHNV and CDR2 is YYDKDF (reference sequence). Deletions cut 3 bases from V and 2 bases from J, with 8 bases between. This CDR3 is built from 14 residues. Written as DNA, the CDR3 is TGTGCCACCAGCAGCGGGGTCACCTACAATGAGCAGTTCTTC. The encoded protein is CATSSGVTYNEQFF.

This clone was seen repeatedly, ten times or more. The chain recombines TRBV6-5 with TRBJ1-5, with D possibly matching TRBD1 (5 bases). This CDR3 region has 14 residues. V gave up 0 bases and J gave up 7 bases, with 10 bases separating them. Germline CDR1 MNHEY, CDR2 SVGAGI. The CDR3 spells CASSYSAGGQPQHF. CDR3 nucleotides: TGTGCCAGCAGTTACTCTGCGGGGGGACAGCCCCAGCATTTT.

The CDR3 DNA follows: TGTGCCAGCAGCCAAGAAGGTGGGGGGACTAGAGGTATGTCGGGCGAGCAGTACTTC. The encoded protein is CASSQEGGGTRGMSGEQYF. The J gene is TRBJ2-5, the V gene TRBV4-2; 8 nucleotides align to TRBD2. TRBJ2-7 matches the DNA end more closely, so the J call is doubtful. Germline V lookup: CDR1 LGHNA, CDR2 YNFKEQ. The CDR3 loop spans 19 amino acids.

This chain links TRBV14 with TRBJ2-5; 7 nucleotides align to TRBD2. From germline, CDR1 is SGHDN and CDR2 FVKESK. The CDR3 has 16 amino acids. V trimming: 1 base; J trimming: 5 bases; junction bases outside the gene matches: 10. CDR3 sequence (DNA): TGTGCCAGCAGCCAAGGGGCCAGCGGGATTGGGGAGACCCAGTACTTC. It translates to CASSQGASGIGETQYF.

J is TRBJ2-7 and V is TRBV21-1; the tabulated D call, TRBD2, remains unverified against the DNA. TRBV21-1 is a recognized pseudogene. The CDR3 loop spans 12 amino acids. The CDR3 DNA follows: TGTGCCAGCACCATAGAAAGCGTCGAGCAGTACTTC. This gives the protein CASTIESVEQYF.

The CDR3 DNA sequence: TGTGCCAGCAGCCCGAGTACTACGACGGGGACCCAGTACTTC. Translation gives CASSPSTTTGTQYF. The chain recombines TRBV7-9 with TRBJ2-5; D is unclear. V lost 5 bases and J lost 7, with 17 bases in between. The CDR3 is made up of 14 amino acids. Germline CDR1 SEHNR, CDR2 FQNEAQ (reference sequence).

This clone appeared once. The V and J genes are TRBV28 and TRBJ1-5; a possible D gene is TRBD1 (5 bases). Trimming cost V 6 bases and J 1 base, with 16 bases left between them. CDR3 size: 16 residues. In germline, CDR1 is MDHEN, CDR2 SYDVKM. The CDR3 reads CASRALGVGSNQPQHF. Written as DNA, the CDR3 is TGTGCCAGCAGAGCGTTGGGGGTCGGGAGCAATCAGCCCCAGCATTTT.

This chain uses TRBV2 with TRBJ2-7; D unclear. The CDR3 consists of 14 residues. Germline CDR1 is SNHLY and CDR2 is FYNNEI. The V end was cut by 6 bases, the J end by 0 bases, with 12 bases between. The CDR3 here is CASRDLGDSYEQYF. CDR3 nucleotides: TGTGCCAGCAGAGATCTTGGGGACTCCTACGAGCAGTACTTC.

The CDR3 region is CASSPALGGLAYEQYF. In DNA, the CDR3 is TGTGCCAGCTCACCGGCGTTGGGGGGATTGGCCTACGAGCAGTACTTC. The chain couples TRBV18 to TRBJ2-7, with D possibly matching TRBD2 (6 bases). Trimming removed 3 bases from V and 2 bases from J, with 17 bases in between. CDR1 is KGHSH and CDR2 is LQKENI in the germline V gene. The CDR3 totals 16 residues.